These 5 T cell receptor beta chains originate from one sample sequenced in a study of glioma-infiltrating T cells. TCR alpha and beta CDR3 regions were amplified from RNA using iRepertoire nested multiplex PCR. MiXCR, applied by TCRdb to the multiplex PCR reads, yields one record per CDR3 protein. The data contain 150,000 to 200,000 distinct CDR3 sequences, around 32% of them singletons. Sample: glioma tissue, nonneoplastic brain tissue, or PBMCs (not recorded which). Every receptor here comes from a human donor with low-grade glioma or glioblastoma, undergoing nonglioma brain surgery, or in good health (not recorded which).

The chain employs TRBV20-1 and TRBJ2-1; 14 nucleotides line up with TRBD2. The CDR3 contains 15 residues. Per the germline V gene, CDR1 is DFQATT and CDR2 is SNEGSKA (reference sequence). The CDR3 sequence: CSVQTGTSGSDEQFF. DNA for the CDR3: TGCAGCGTACAAACCGGGACTAGCGGGAGCGATGAGCAGTTCTTC.

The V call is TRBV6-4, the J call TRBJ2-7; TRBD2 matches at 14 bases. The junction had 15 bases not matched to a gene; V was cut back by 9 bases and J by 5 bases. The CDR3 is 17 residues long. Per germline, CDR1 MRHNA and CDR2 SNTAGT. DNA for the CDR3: TGTGCCAGAAGCGAGATAGGGACTAGCGGGAGAGACCACGAGCAGTACTTC. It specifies CARSEIGTSGRDHEQYF.

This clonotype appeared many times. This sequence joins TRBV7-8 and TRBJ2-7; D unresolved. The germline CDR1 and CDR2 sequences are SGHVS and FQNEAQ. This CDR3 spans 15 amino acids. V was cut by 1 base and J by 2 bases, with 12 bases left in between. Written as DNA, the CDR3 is TGTGCCAGCAGCTTAGTTTACGAGAGTCCCTACGAGCAGTACTTC. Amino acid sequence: CASSLVYESPYEQYF. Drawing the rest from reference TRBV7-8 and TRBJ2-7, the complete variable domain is GAGVSQSPRYKVAKRGQDVALRCDPISGHVSLFWYQQALGQGPEFLTYFQNEAQLDKSGLPSDRFFAERPEGSVSTLKIQRTQQEDSAVYLCASSLVYESPYEQYFGPGTRLTVT.

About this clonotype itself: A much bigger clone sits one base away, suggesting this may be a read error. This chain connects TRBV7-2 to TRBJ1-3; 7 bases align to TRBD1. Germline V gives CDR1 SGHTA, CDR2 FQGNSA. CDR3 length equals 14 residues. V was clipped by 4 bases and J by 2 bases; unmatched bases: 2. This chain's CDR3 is CASSSTGPGNTIYF. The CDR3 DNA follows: TGTGCCAGCAGCTCGACAGGGCCTGGAAACACCATATATTTT.

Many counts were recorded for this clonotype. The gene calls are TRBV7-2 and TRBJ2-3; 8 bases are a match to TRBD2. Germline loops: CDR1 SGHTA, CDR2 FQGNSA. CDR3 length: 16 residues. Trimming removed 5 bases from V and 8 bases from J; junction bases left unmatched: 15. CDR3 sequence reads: CASSPILVAGWGTQYF. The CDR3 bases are TGTGCCAGCAGCCCGATCCTAGTAGCGGGATGGGGTACGCAGTATTTT.